This entry lists 6 T cell receptor beta chains sequenced from one sample in a study of OX40 agonist ivuxolimab in advanced cancers. Generated by immunoSEQ multiplex PCR, the TCRdb table keeps only in-frame clones and is missing some. The repertoire includes 60,000 to 65,000 clones, approximately 91% of them detected once, and around 25% sits in the top ten. Sequencing was performed on CD4+ or CD8+ T cells sorted from blood, taken in a trial of the OX40 agonist ivuxolimab. These receptors were taken from an adult with an advanced solid tumor such as melanoma, head and neck, liver or kidney cancer.

CDR3 bases: TGTGCCAGCGTACGTGACAGCTCCTACGAGCAGTACTTC. Translation: CASVRDSSYEQYF. The genes are TRBV18 and TRBJ2-7, with D perhaps matching TRBD1 (5 bases). The CDR3 contains 13 residues. Germline CDR1 is KGHSH and CDR2 is LQKENI. V was clipped by 8 bases and J by 0 bases, with 11 bases between them. Full variable domain (rest looked up from reference TRBV18 and TRBJ2-7): NAGVMQNPRHLVRRRGQEARLRCSPMKGHSHVYWYRQLPEEGLKFMVYLQKENIIDESGMPKERFSAEFPKEGPSILRIQQVVRGDSAAYFCASVRDSSYEQYFGPGTRLTVT.

V and J are TRBV4-1 and TRBJ2-7, with 7 bases identical to TRBD1. Looked up from germline, CDR1 is MGHRA and CDR2 is YSYEKL. CDR3 length: 15 amino acids. Trimming removed 1 base from V and 1 base from J; junction bases left unmatched: 4. CDR3 region: CASSQGTGPSYEQYF. In nucleotides, the CDR3 is TGCGCCAGCAGCCAAGGGACAGGCCCTTCCTACGAGCAGTACTTC.

The V gene is TRBV15, the J gene TRBJ2-7; D call uncertain. Germline-derived CDR1 and CDR2 are LNHNV and YYDKDF (reference sequence). V was pared by 3 bases and J by 2 bases, with 14 bases between. The CDR3 is 15 residues long. The CDR3 sequence: CATSRGPGRAYEQYF. In DNA, the CDR3 is TGTGCCACCAGCAGGGGCCCCGGCCGAGCCTACGAGCAGTACTTC.

The genes are TRBV4-3 and TRBJ2-7, with D uncertain. This CDR3 contains 14 residues. The germline V and J ends were trimmed by 1 base and 3 bases, with 10 bases remaining between them. Germline assignment: CDR1 LGHNA and CDR2 YSLEER. The CDR3 sequence is CASSQVQQSYEQYF. CDR3 nucleotides: TGCGCCAGCAGCCAAGTCCAGCAAAGCTACGAGCAGTACTTC.

The rearrangement links TRBV28 to TRBJ1-5; 7 bases align to TRBD1. This CDR3 has 13 amino acids. The V and J ends lost 8 bases and 4 bases, in that order; junction bases with no gene match: 5. Per the germline V gene, CDR1 is MDHEN and CDR2 is SYDVKM. The CDR3 DNA reads TGTGCCAGCTACAGGGGATTTAATCAGCCCCAGCATTTT. The encoded protein is CASYRGFNQPQHF.

The CDR3 nucleotides are TGTGCCTGGACCCCGGGGGGCGAGCAGTACTTC. Translating it yields CAWTPGGEQYF. This chain connects TRBV30 to TRBJ2-7, with TRBD2 matching 7 bases. Germline-derived CDR1 and CDR2 are GTSNPN and SVGIG (reference sequence). This CDR3 has 11 residues. After removal of 4 bases from V and 6 bases from J, the junction contained 3 bases not matched to a gene.